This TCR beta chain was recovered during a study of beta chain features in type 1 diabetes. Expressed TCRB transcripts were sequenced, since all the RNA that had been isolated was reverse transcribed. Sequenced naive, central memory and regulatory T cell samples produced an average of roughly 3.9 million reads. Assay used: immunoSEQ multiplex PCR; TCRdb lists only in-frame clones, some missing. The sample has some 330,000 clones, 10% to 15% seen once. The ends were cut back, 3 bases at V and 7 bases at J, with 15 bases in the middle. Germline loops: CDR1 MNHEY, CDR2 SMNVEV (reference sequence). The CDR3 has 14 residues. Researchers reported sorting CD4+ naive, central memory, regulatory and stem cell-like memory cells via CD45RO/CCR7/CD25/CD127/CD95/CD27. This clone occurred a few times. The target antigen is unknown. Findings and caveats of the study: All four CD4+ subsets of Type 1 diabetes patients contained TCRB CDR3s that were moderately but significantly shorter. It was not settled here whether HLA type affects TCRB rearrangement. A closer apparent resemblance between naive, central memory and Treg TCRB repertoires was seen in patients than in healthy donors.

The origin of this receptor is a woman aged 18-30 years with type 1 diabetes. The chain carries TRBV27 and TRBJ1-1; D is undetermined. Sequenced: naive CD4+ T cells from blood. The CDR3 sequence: CASSLIGVAREAFF. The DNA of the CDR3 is TGTGCCAGCAGTTTGATAGGTGTAGCCCGTGAAGCTTTCTTT.